This T cell receptor beta chain was sequenced for a study of Ad26.COV2.S vaccination and SARS-CoV-2 variants. Study-wide results and limits: A substantial breadth of spike-specific CD8+ and CD4+ T cell responses after vaccination has been reported. People who got the vaccine had more spike-specific TCR breadth than people who got placebo. Vaccinees and placebo recipients showed similar non-spike TCR breadth.

TCRdb keeps only in-frame clones here, not all; method: immunoSEQ multiplex PCR. The sample has some 500,000 clones; roughly 87% are singletons. Specified treatment: around 19 received Ad26.COV2.S at low or high dose, single or two shots; 5 received placebo; per-sample allocation not given. All samples were drawn on day 63, counting from the first vaccine or placebo injection. This adult donor, from Boston, was 18-55 years old. This CDR3 region has 12 residues. Looked up from germline, CDR1 is SGHTA and CDR2 is FQGNSA. V shed 5 bases and J shed 7 bases, with 9 bases lying between them. With regard to this clone: Its antigen is currently unknown.

The sample here was peripheral blood, taken in a trial of Ad26.COV2.S vaccine versus placebo. The source of this sequence is a person between 18 and 60 years old who received the Ad26.COV2.S COVID-19 vaccine or a placebo. The chain is built from TRBV7-2 and TRBJ1-5; D gene ambiguous. In nucleotides, the CDR3 is TGTGCCAGCAGCCCACACTCCCAGCCCCAGCATTTT. Amino acids: CASSPHSQPQHF.